This T cell receptor (beta chain) is drawn from a study of cytomegalovirus exposure and HLA in healthy donors. The PCR had 60 Vbeta and 13 Jbeta primers. Per the original methods: In a later analysis, about 12 million of 75 million to 90 million unique beta chains occurred in at least two donors. Clones were sequenced by immunoSEQ multiplex PCR, and TCRdb holds only the in-frame ones, with some missing. The V and J calls and the clone size are those of that table, but D and trimming were determined from the DNA. The sample includes under 200,000 clones, around 79% of them seen just once. The CDR3 is 15 residues long. Trimming left V 6 bases short and J 1 base short, with 16 bases between. Germline lookup yields CDR1 SNHLY and CDR2 FYNNEI. The donors were healthy bone marrow donors. Points on this clone: No antigen is known for it.

Study-level points and caveats: An analysis done earlier found most TCR beta V segments productive about 90% or about 30% of the time. Sequencing likely produced, as an artifact, a cluster of highly shared sequence variants.

The receptor comes from a woman aged 40 to 50 in good health and CMV-seropositive. The chain recombines TRBV2 with TRBJ2-7; a possible D gene is TRBD1 (6 bases). The material sequenced was PBMCs. In DNA form, the CDR3 reads TGTGCCAGCAGGACCAACAGGGACCCTTCCTACGAGCAGTACTTC. Protein sequence: CASRTNRDPSYEQYF.